These 31 T cell receptor beta chains were all obtained from the same sample, sequenced in a study of cytomegalovirus exposure and HLA in healthy donors. Some clones are missing from TCRdb's copy, which holds only in-frame ones; the method was immunoSEQ multiplex PCR. The table lists a few hundred thousand clones, about 92% of them singletons. Sequencing used PBMCs. These receptors all stem from a woman aged 25 to 45 in good health and CMV-seronegative.

This chain links TRBV11-3 with TRBJ2-3; D may correspond to TRBD1 or TRBD2 (6 bases each). Trimming removed 1 base from V and 2 bases from J, with 13 bases in between. Germline V gene sequence: CDR1 SGHNT, CDR2 YENEEA. The CDR3 is made up of 16 amino acids. The CDR3 is CASSLVRGRPTDTQYF. The CDR3 DNA follows: TGTGCCAGCAGCTTAGTTCGGGGGCGTCCCACAGATACGCAGTATTTT. Full variable domain (remainder filled in from reference TRBV11-3 and TRBJ2-3): EAGVVQSPRYKIIEKKQPVAFWCNPISGHNTLYWYLQNLGQGPELLIRYENEEAVDDSQLPKDRFSAERLKGVDSTLKIQPAELGDSAVYLCASSLVRGRPTDTQYFGPGTRLTVL.

This clone was seen a single time. The V call is TRBV11-1, the J call TRBJ2-7; 7 bases align to TRBD2. Germline-derived CDR1 and CDR2 are SGHAT and FQDESV (reference sequence). V was pared by 1 base and J by 4 bases, with 4 bases of the junction left unmatched. The CDR3 runs 14 residues. The CDR3 spells CASSLGGRGYEQYF. The CDR3 DNA follows: TGTGCCAGCAGCTTAGGAGGGAGGGGTTACGAGCAGTACTTC. Looking up the rest from reference TRBV11-1 and TRBJ2-7 gives the full variable domain: EAEVAQSPRYKITEKSQAVAFWCDPISGHATLYWYRQILGQGPELLVQFQDESVVDDSQLPKDRFSAERLKGVDSTLKIQPAELGDSAMYLCASSLGGRGYEQYFGPGTRLTVT.

The CDR3 loop is CASSPGLNEQFF. In DNA form, the CDR3 reads TGTGCCAGCAGCCCGGGACTCAATGAGCAGTTCTTC. The chain is built from TRBV6-1 and TRBJ2-1, with D perhaps TRBD2 (6 bases). Germline V CDR1 and CDR2: MNHNS, SASEGT. Trimming pared 6 bases from V and 6 bases from J, leaving 9 bases between. The CDR3 contains 12 residues.

The chain is built from TRBV19 and TRBJ2-3; possibly TRBD2 for D (6 bases). This CDR3 has 17 amino acids. The germline V gene has CDR1 LNHDA and CDR2 SQIVND (reference sequence). Trimming pared 5 bases from V and 0 bases from J, leaving 18 bases between. The chain's CDR3 is CASSSGLWGTSTDTQYF. Written as DNA, the CDR3 is TGTGCCAGTAGTTCGGGACTTTGGGGAACTAGCACAGATACGCAGTATTTT.

This sequence joins TRBV19 and TRBJ2-7; D gene unclear. The V end lost 7 bases, the J end lost 2 bases, and 15 bases lay between the germline ends. In germline, CDR1 is LNHDA, CDR2 SQIVND (reference sequence). The CDR3 loop spans 14 amino acids. This CDR3 is CASTPARGTYEQYF. The CDR3 DNA sequence: TGTGCCAGTACCCCGGCGCGCGGAACCTACGAGCAGTACTTC.

The chain is built from TRBV27 and TRBJ2-1; 13 nucleotides agree with TRBD2. The junction had 4 bases not matched to a gene; V was cut back by 2 bases and J by 9 bases. CDR3 length equals 15 residues. Germline values: CDR1 MNHEY, CDR2 SMNVEV (reference sequence). The CDR3 DNA follows: TGTGCCAGCAGTTTAGGGACTAGCGGGATGTCTGAGCAGTTCTTC. It is translated as CASSLGTSGMSEQFF.

The chain joins TRBV6-1 to TRBJ2-7; TRBD1 matches 7 bases. Germline trimming cut 6 bases from V and 3 bases from J; bases unmatched to any gene: 5. Germline V CDR1 and CDR2: MNHNS, SASEGT. This CDR3 contains 13 residues. The CDR3 coding sequence is TGTGCCAGCAGGAGGACAGGTAGCTACGAGCAGTACTTC. It translates to CASRRTGSYEQYF.

The rearrangement joins TRBV7-9 to TRBJ2-5, with 11 bases aligning to TRBD2. This CDR3 comprises 18 residues. The germline CDR1 and CDR2 sequences are SEHNR and FQNEAQ (reference sequence). Trimming took 8 bases from V and 4 from J; bases not matched to a gene: 18. The CDR3 loop is CASAGLAARGGFGETQYF. CDR3 bases: TGTGCCAGCGCGGGACTAGCGGCCAGGGGGGGGTTCGGAGAGACCCAGTACTTC.

The chain joins TRBV7-2 to TRBJ1-5, with D perhaps TRBD1 (5 bases). V lost 5 bases, J lost 3 bases, and 14 bases lay in between. Germline V gives CDR1 SGHTA, CDR2 FQGNSA. The CDR3 totals 15 residues. CDR3 residues: CASSPVGGPNQPQHF. CDR3 in DNA: TGTGCCAGCAGCCCTGTGGGGGGTCCCAATCAGCCCCAGCATTTT.

The rearrangement uses TRBV27 and TRBJ1-5; unclear D gene. The V end was cut by 2 bases, the J end by 6 bases, with 8 bases between. This CDR3 is 13 amino acids long. Germline CDR1 is MNHEY and CDR2 is SMNVEV (reference sequence). The chain's CDR3 is CASSLGGSQPQHF. The CDR3 nucleotides are TGTGCCAGCAGTTTAGGTGGGAGTCAGCCCCAGCATTTT.

This chain joins TRBV19 and TRBJ2-2, with 8 bases lining up with TRBD1. Germline V gene data show CDR1 as LNHDA and CDR2 as SQIVND (reference sequence). V gave up 3 bases and J gave up 7 bases; unmatched junction bases: 10. This CDR3 has 16 amino acids. The CDR3 DNA sequence: TGTGCCAGTAGTATCAGCTGGAACAGGGGGATCGGGGAGCTGTTTTTT. The encoded protein is CASSISWNRGIGELFF.

This rearrangement joins TRBV28 to TRBJ2-7; 10 bases fit TRBD2. The CDR3 runs to 16 residues. Germline loops: CDR1 MDHEN, CDR2 SYDVKM. The junction had 10 bases not matched to a gene; V was cut back by 5 bases and J by 3 bases. DNA for the CDR3: TGTGCCAGCAGTGAGCTAGCGGGAGAGATGCGCTACGAGCAGTACTTC. This gives the protein CASSELAGEMRYEQYF.

The chain couples TRBV5-6 to TRBJ1-2; D gene uncertain. CDR1 is SGHDT and CDR2 is YYEEEE in the germline V gene. V lost 4 bases, J lost 4 bases, and 20 bases lay in between. The CDR3 contains 16 residues. CDR3: CASSERTAPSAYGYTF. The DNA of the CDR3 is TGTGCCAGCAGCGAACGTACAGCGCCCTCCGCCTATGGCTACACCTTC.

The chain is built from TRBV6-5 and TRBJ2-7; 7 bases fit TRBD1. V lost 0 bases and J lost 3; bases outside the gene matches: 8. The CDR3 is 16 amino acids. The germline gives CDR1 MNHEY, CDR2 SVGAGI. The CDR3 protein is CASSYSIDRDVYEQYF. The CDR3, as DNA: TGTGCCAGCAGTTACTCGATAGACAGGGACGTCTACGAGCAGTACTTC.

This chain links TRBV7-2 with TRBJ2-1; TRBD1 might be the D (5 bases). Germline values: CDR1 SGHTA, CDR2 FQGNSA. This CDR3 contains 16 residues. V was shortened by 2 bases and J by 0 bases, with 11 bases between the two germline ends. This chain's CDR3 is CASSLWSGSSYNEQFF. Written as DNA, the CDR3 is TGTGCCAGCAGCTTATGGTCAGGGTCCTCCTACAATGAGCAGTTCTTC.

J is TRBJ2-1 and V is TRBV25-1, with 9 nucleotides matching TRBD2. The CDR3 is made up of 16 amino acids. Germline V gives CDR1 MGHDK, CDR2 SYGVNS. Germline trimming cut 7 bases from V and 6 bases from J; bases unmatched to any gene: 13. The CDR3 DNA follows: TGTGCCAGCAACGGCCCGGGACTAGCACCGTCCAATGAGCAGTTCTTC. Amino acids: CASNGPGLAPSNEQFF.

V gene TRBV2 combines with J gene TRBJ2-1, with 10 bases aligning to TRBD2. The CDR3 is 17 amino acids. Per the germline V gene, CDR1 is SNHLY and CDR2 is FYNNEI. J lost 3 bases, V lost 3 bases, and 8 bases had no gene match. Written as DNA, the CDR3 is TGTGCCAGCAGTGAGAGCCCTAGCGGGAGTCTCTACAATGAGCAGTTCTTC. Translating it yields CASSESPSGSLYNEQFF.

This clone has a handful of counts. This chain links TRBV4-3 with TRBJ2-7; perhaps TRBD1 as D (6 bases). The CDR3 is 16 amino acids. Germline CDR1 is LGHNA and CDR2 is YSLEER. The germline V and J ends were trimmed by 1 base and 3 bases, with 16 bases remaining between them. This CDR3 reads CASSQAVDRPSYEQYF. The CDR3 bases are TGCGCCAGCAGCCAAGCCGTTGACAGGCCCAGCTACGAGCAGTACTTC.

The chain uses TRBV7-9 and TRBJ1-1; D not resolved. Germline values: CDR1 SEHNR, CDR2 FQNEAQ (reference sequence). With 5 bases removed from V and 8 bases from J, the gap between germline ends came to 12 bases. This CDR3 region has 12 residues. In DNA form, the CDR3 reads TGTGCCAGCAGCCTTAACTACGTCGAAGCTTTCTTT. Amino acids: CASSLNYVEAFF.

The chain links TRBV7-7 to TRBJ2-2; 7 nucleotides line up with TRBD2. V gave up 5 bases and J gave up 2 bases; unmatched junction bases: 5. CDR3 length equals 15 residues. Germline CDR1 is SSHAT and CDR2 is FNYEAQ (reference sequence). CDR3 amino acids: CASSPGLTNTGELFF. As DNA, the CDR3 is TGTGCCAGCAGCCCGGGACTAACAAACACCGGGGAGCTGTTTTTT.

This clone was seen just once. The genes are TRBV4-3 and TRBJ2-7, with 9 bases aligning to TRBD2. The CDR3 extends over 16 amino acids. Germline values: CDR1 LGHNA, CDR2 YSLEER. J gave up 4 bases and V 2 bases, and 9 bases lay outside the gene matches. This CDR3 reads CASSQLAGTSPYEQYF. CDR3 DNA sequence: TGCGCCAGCAGCCAATTAGCCGGGACTAGCCCGTACGAGCAGTACTTC.

Comment on this clone: Germline and junction disagree at one end, which may indicate a read error. V usage is TRBV5-1 and J usage is TRBJ2-2; D remains unclear. From germline, CDR1 is SGHRS and CDR2 YFSETQ. The CDR3 totals 13 residues. In nucleotides, the CDR3 is TGCGCCAACAGCTTGGTGGTCACCGGGGAGCTGTTTTTT. This sequence encodes CANSLVVTGELFF.

This rearrangement joins TRBV7-9 to TRBJ2-6; 9 positions agree with TRBD1. Germline CDR1 SEHNR, CDR2 FQNEAQ (reference sequence). The CDR3 covers 18 residues. The trim removed 4 bases at V and 0 bases at J, leaving 7 bases unmatched. The CDR3 protein is CASSYRDRAPSGANVLTF. CDR3 in DNA: TGTGCCAGCAGCTACCGGGACAGGGCCCCCTCTGGGGCCAACGTCCTGACTTTC.

The gene calls are TRBV28 and TRBJ2-7; TRBD1 or TRBD2 may be the D gene (5 bases each). The V gene's germline CDR1 is MDHEN and CDR2 SYDVKM. CDR3 length equals 13 residues. The ends were cut back, 8 bases at V and 5 bases at J, with 16 bases in the middle. This CDR3 is CASWGTSIDEQYF. The CDR3 DNA is TGTGCCAGCTGGGGCACTAGTATCGACGAGCAGTACTTC.

The gene calls are TRBV5-4 and TRBJ2-2, with 7 bases that match TRBD2. This CDR3 contains 17 residues. The junction had 10 bases not matched to a gene; V was cut back by 4 bases and J by 1 base. The germline V gene encodes CDR1 SGHNT and CDR2 YYREEE (reference sequence). Here the CDR3 reads CASSPITSALNTGELFF. The CDR3 DNA is TGTGCCAGCAGCCCTATCACTAGCGCCTTGAACACCGGGGAGCTGTTTTTT. Supplemented by reference TRBV5-4 and TRBJ2-2, the full variable domain reads ETGVTQSPTHLIKTRGQQVTLRCSSQSGHNTVSWYQQALGQGPQFIFQYYREEENGRGNFPPRFSGLQFPNYSSELNVNALELDDSALYLCASSPITSALNTGELFFGEGSRLTVL.

This clone appeared a few times. The rearrangement joins TRBV27 to TRBJ2-7, with TRBD2 identical over 15 bases. In germline, CDR1 is MNHEY, CDR2 SMNVEV (reference sequence). This CDR3 has 15 residues. V shed 5 bases, J shed 7 bases, and the junction held 6 bases outside the gene matches. CDR3 sequence: CASSRTSGRANEQYF. Here the CDR3 DNA reads TGTGCCAGCAGTCGGACTAGCGGGAGGGCCAATGAGCAGTACTTC.

This chain joins TRBV9 and TRBJ2-7; the match to TRBD2 covers 15 bases. The CDR3 consists of 16 residues. The germline CDR1 and CDR2 sequences are SGDLS and YYNGEE. With V trimmed by 4 bases and J by 2 bases, 4 bases remained unmatched. CDR3 in DNA: TGTGCCAGCAGCCCTAGGACTAGCGGGGGGGCCTACGAGCAGTACTTC. This sequence encodes CASSPRTSGGAYEQYF.

The rearrangement links TRBV5-4 to TRBJ2-2; D may correspond to TRBD1 or TRBD2 (6 bases each). Trimming removed 5 bases from V and 4 bases from J, with 18 bases in between. The CDR3 is made up of 16 amino acids. From germline, CDR1 is SGHNT and CDR2 YYREEE (reference sequence). The CDR3 DNA reads TGTGCCAGCAGTATGGAGGGGGGACGTAGCACCGGGGAGCTGTTTTTT. It is translated as CASSMEGGRSTGELFF.

The CDR3 DNA is TGTGCCAGCAGCCAAGAAATAGCGGCCGGGGAGCTGTTTTTT. Translated, it gives CASSQEIAAGELFF. The chain joins TRBV14 to TRBJ2-2; a weak D match, TRBD2 (6 bases). CDR1 is SGHDN, CDR2 FVKESK, per germline. Between the trimmed V and J ends, which lost 0 bases and 6 bases, there was a span of 8 bases. CDR3 length: 14 amino acids.

V usage is TRBV27 and J usage is TRBJ2-5; maybe TRBD2 (7 bases). CDR1 MNHEY and CDR2 SMNVEV come from the germline V gene (reference sequence). The CDR3 extends over 15 amino acids. Trimming removed 6 bases at V and 4 bases at J, with 18 bases between. The chain's CDR3 is CASSYEGGVGETQYF. In DNA form, the CDR3 reads TGTGCCAGCAGCTATGAGGGGGGGGTCGGAGAGACCCAGTACTTC.

This chain joins TRBV28 and TRBJ2-7; 7 nucleotides agree with TRBD1. Germline V gene data show CDR1 as MDHEN and CDR2 as SYDVKM. V lost 6 bases to trimming and J lost 3 bases; unmatched junction nucleotides: 5. The CDR3 loop spans 13 amino acids. The CDR3 sequence: CASRSGTVYEQYF. CDR3 nucleotide sequence: TGTGCCAGCAGATCTGGGACAGTCTACGAGCAGTACTTC.